The sequence of this T cell receptor (beta chain) was determined in a study of graft-versus-host responses after intestinal transplantation. As to this clone: The antigen remains undetermined.

V was trimmed by 6 bases and J by 2 bases, leaving 23 bases between them. CDR1 is MNHEY, CDR2 SMNVEV, per germline (reference sequence). The length of the CDR3 is 17 residues. Libraries were prepared by immunoSEQ multiplex PCR; TCRdb keeps only in-frame clonotypes and omits some of them. The table has about 110,000 clones, 85% to 95% seen once. The origin of this receptor is a human donor who was the organ donor for an intestinal transplant. The sample in question was unstimulated CD8+ T cells sorted from spleen or lymph node cells, obtained before transplant. The chain carries TRBV27 and TRBJ2-7; D possibly corresponds to TRBD2 (5 bases). The CDR3 spells CASSLLPLAGKAYEQYF. Written as DNA, the CDR3 is TGTGCCAGCAGCCTTCTCCCCCTCGCGGGCAAGGCCTACGAGCAGTACTTC.